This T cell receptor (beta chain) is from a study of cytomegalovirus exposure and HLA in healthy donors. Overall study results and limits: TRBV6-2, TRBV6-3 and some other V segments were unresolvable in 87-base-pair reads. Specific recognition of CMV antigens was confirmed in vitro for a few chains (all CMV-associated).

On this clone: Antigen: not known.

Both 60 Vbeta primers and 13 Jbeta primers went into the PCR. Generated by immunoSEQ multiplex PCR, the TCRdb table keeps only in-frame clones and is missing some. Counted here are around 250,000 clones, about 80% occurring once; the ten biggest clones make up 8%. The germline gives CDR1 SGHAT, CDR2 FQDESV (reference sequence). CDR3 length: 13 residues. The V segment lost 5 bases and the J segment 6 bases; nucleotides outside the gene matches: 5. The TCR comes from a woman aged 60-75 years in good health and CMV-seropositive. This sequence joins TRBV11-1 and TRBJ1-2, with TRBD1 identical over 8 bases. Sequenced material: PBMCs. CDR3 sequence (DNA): TGTGCCAGCAGCCGGACAGGGAGGGATGGCTACACCTTC. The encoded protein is CASSRTGRDGYTF. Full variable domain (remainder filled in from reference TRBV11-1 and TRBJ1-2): EAEVAQSPRYKITEKSQAVAFWCDPISGHATLYWYRQILGQGPELLVQFQDESVVDDSQLPKDRFSAERLKGVDSTLKIQPAELGDSAMYLCASSRTGRDGYTFGSGTRLTVV.